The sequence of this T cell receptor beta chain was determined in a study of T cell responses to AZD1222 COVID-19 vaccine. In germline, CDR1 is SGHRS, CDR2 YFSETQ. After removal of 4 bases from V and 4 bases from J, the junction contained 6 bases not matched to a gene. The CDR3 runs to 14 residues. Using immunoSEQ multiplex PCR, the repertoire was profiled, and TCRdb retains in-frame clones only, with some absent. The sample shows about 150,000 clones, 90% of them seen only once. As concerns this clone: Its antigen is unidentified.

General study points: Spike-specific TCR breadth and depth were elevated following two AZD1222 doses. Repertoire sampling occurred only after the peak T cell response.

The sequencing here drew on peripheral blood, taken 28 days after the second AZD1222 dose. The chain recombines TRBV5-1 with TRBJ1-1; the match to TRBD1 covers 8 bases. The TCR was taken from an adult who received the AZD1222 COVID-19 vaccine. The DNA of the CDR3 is TGCGCCAGCAGCACGGACAGGGTAATCACTGAAGCTTTCTTT. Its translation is CASSTDRVITEAFF.